The T cell receptor beta chain described here comes from a study of T cells in Graves' hyperthyroidism and ophthalmopathy. In the study overall: Peripheral blood was secured at the point of initial diagnosis, before any treatment.

The study enrolled patients aged 18 to 65 with newly diagnosed hyperthyroidism of under 2 months' duration. Patients were excluded for uncontrolled infection, other autoimmune disease, pregnancy or lactation. Around 9.8 ml fresh peripheral blood yielded the PBMCs. CDR3 length: 11 amino acids. Trimming took 4 bases from V and 4 from J, leaving 7 bases between them. CDR1 is DFQATT, CDR2 SNEGSKA, per germline (reference sequence). RNA transcripts yielded amplified TCR beta CDR3 regions. HTBI primers were used for first-round RT-PCR of the TCR CDR3. Using its own MiXCR run on the multiplex PCR reads, TCRdb lists one record per CDR3 protein. The top ten clones hold about a quarter of a sample with about 280,000 distinct CDR3 sequences, around a quarter of them seen once.

The J gene is TRBJ1-2, the V gene TRBV20-1; D is ambiguous. This sequence originates from a man aged 35 to 55 with Graves' hyperthyroidism that later progressed to Graves' ophthalmopathy. The material sequenced was blood. CDR3 nucleotide sequence: TGCAGTGCTACAGGCCTCTATGGCTACACCTTC. It is translated as CSATGLYGYTF.